Listed here is a single T cell receptor beta chain. In germline, CDR1 is KGHDR, CDR2 SFDVKD. The CDR3 runs to 14 residues. Trimming removed 3 bases at V and 7 bases at J, with 12 bases between. This entry belongs to a study of control samples from healthy donors and cancer patients. Libraries were prepared by immunoSEQ multiplex PCR; TCRdb keeps only in-frame clonotypes and omits some of them. The sample holds approximately 90,000 clones; around 86% are singletons and the top ten take under 25%. Sequences were obtained from blood. The receptor's source is a man aged 25 to 40 in good health. This chain joins TRBV24-1 and TRBJ2-1, with D unresolved. CDR3 amino acids: CATSDPRTPNEQFF. In DNA form, the CDR3 reads TGTGCCACCAGTGATCCACGGACCCCAAATGAGCAGTTCTTC.